These 29 T cell receptor beta chains originate from one sample sequenced in a study of T cells after yellow fever vaccination (dated by TCRdb to between 2018 and 2021). What the treatment or condition label conveys for this sample: live attenuated yellow fever vaccine strain. Libraries were prepared through 5' RACE. The listed sequencing device is Illumina NovaSeq 6000. The public reads were reprocessed in TCRdb via fastp at Q25 and MiXCR, keeping in-frame beta chains. Every distinct CDR3 protein forms one entry, paired with its most common genes and DNA. The sample contains some 390,000 distinct CDR3 sequences, roughly a sixth of them found a single time. In total, the top ten clones hold roughly a sixth of the sample. Here the sequenced sample was PBMCs, taken before the yellow fever booster vaccination. These receptors originate from a man aged 18 to 30 who received the YFV17D yellow fever vaccine.

The chain is built from TRBV7-2 and TRBJ2-3; the D gene could be TRBD1 or TRBD2 (5 bases each). CDR3 length equals 15 residues. Germline CDR1 is SGHTA and CDR2 is FQGNSA. Trimming cost V 4 bases and J 4 bases, with 15 bases left between them. CDR3: CASSSNPGTPDTQYF. The CDR3 DNA follows: TGTGCCAGCAGCTCGAACCCCGGGACGCCAGATACGCAGTATTTT.

The gene calls are TRBV6-5 and TRBJ1-2; TRBD1 might be the D (6 bases). Germline lookup yields CDR1 MNHEY and CDR2 SVGAGI. V was trimmed by 2 bases and J by 8 bases, leaving 12 bases between them. This CDR3 is built from 13 residues. The CDR3 protein is CASSYERQVGYTF. Here the CDR3 DNA reads TGTGCCAGCAGTTACGAGAGACAGGTGGGCTACACCTTC.

This sequence joins TRBV9 and TRBJ1-5; the match to TRBD1 covers 9 bases. Per the germline V gene, CDR1 is SGDLS and CDR2 is YYNGEE. J lost 3 bases, V lost 10 bases, and 8 bases had no gene match. The CDR3 sequence is 14 residues long. The CDR3: CAGGDRVLNQPQHF. For the CDR3, the DNA is TGTGCCGGGGGGGACAGGGTCCTCAATCAGCCCCAGCATTTT.

The genes are TRBV21-1 and TRBJ2-6; the D call in the table, TRBD1, was not verified against the DNA. TRBV21-1 corresponds to a pseudogene. This CDR3 has 17 amino acids. The CDR3 protein is CASSKETGGSGANVLTF. CDR3 in DNA: TGTGCCAGCAGCAAAGAGACAGGGGGCTCTGGGGCCAACGTCCTGACTTTC.

This clonotype has just a few counts. J is TRBJ2-3 and V is TRBV13, with 10 bases aligning to TRBD2. There are 16 residues in the CDR3. V shed 4 bases and J 0 bases; nucleotides not matched to a gene: 4. Per the germline V gene, CDR1 is PRHDT and CDR2 is FYEKMQ (reference sequence). The CDR3 DNA reads as TGTGCCAGCAGCTGGACTAGCGGAGCTAGCACAGATACGCAGTATTTT. Translation gives CASSWTSGASTDTQYF. Full variable domain (rest looked up from reference TRBV13 and TRBJ2-3): AAGVIQSPRHLIKEKRETATLKCYPIPRHDTVYWYQQGPGQDPQFLISFYEKMQSDKGSIPDRFSAQQFSDYHSELNMSSLELGDSALYFCASSWTSGASTDTQYFGPGTRLTVL.

The sample holds a few counts of this clonotype. The rearrangement uses TRBV7-2 and TRBJ2-2, with a tentative D call TRBD1 (5 bases). The CDR3 extends over 17 amino acids. In germline, CDR1 is SGHTA, CDR2 FQGNSA. Trimming took 5 bases from V and 4 from J, leaving 20 bases between them. CDR3 region: CASSPRMAQETTGELFF. CDR3 sequence (DNA): TGTGCCAGCAGCCCACGGATGGCACAGGAAACCACCGGGGAGCTGTTTTTT.

The gene calls are TRBV4-3 and TRBJ1-1, with D hard to call. CDR1 is LGHNA, CDR2 YSLEER, per germline. V dropped 4 bases and J dropped 1 base, with 13 bases sitting between them. The CDR3 runs to 15 residues. CDR3 in amino acids: CASSPEVLRNTEAFF. Here the CDR3 DNA reads TGCGCCAGCAGCCCCGAGGTGTTGAGGAACACTGAAGCTTTCTTT.

The chain has TRBV20-1 and TRBJ1-2; no firm D call. There are 12 residues in the CDR3. V lost 0 bases to trimming and J lost 8 bases, with 10 bases between them. CDR1 and CDR2 from the germline V gene are DFQATT and SNEGSKA (reference sequence). CDR3: CSARDGLLGYTF. For the CDR3, the DNA is TGCAGTGCTAGAGATGGATTGCTGGGCTACACCTTC.

V usage is TRBV10-3 and J usage is TRBJ2-7; 9 nucleotides align to TRBD1. This CDR3 has 13 residues. V gave up 9 bases and J gave up 0 bases; unmatched junction bases: 3. CDR1 is ENHRY and CDR2 is SYGVKD in the germline V gene. The CDR3 sequence is CAMGQGTSYEQYF. In nucleotides, the CDR3 is TGTGCCATGGGACAGGGCACCTCCTACGAGCAGTACTTC.

This clonotype was counted only a few times. The chain uses TRBV6-4 and TRBJ2-1; D ambiguous. Trimming shortened V by 3 bases and J by 5 bases, and 8 bases separated the two germline ends. Germline-derived CDR1 and CDR2 are MRHNA and SNTAGT. This CDR3 spans 13 amino acids. The CDR3 reads CASSDLPHNEQFF. CDR3 bases: TGTGCCAGCAGTGATTTACCCCACAATGAGCAGTTCTTC.

This clonotype was seen at least ten times. This chain links TRBV5-4 with TRBJ2-5, with no clear D. Germline CDR1 reads SGHNT; CDR2 reads YYREEE (reference sequence). This CDR3 contains 16 residues. The V end was cut by 0 bases, the J end by 2 bases, with 14 bases between. The CDR3 sequence: CASSLAEPSLQETQYF. The DNA for the CDR3 is TGTGCCAGCAGCTTGGCGGAGCCCTCCTTACAAGAGACCCAGTACTTC.

This clonotype was seen a handful of times. One end of the junction does not line up with germline, which may come from a read error. The chain uses TRBV30 and TRBJ2-7; 12 bases fit TRBD2. The length of the CDR3 is 12 residues. Germline CDR1 is GTSNPN and CDR2 is SVGIG (reference sequence). CDR3 in amino acids: CASGGAGYEQYF. The CDR3 region has the DNA TGCGCTAGCGGGGGGGCGGGTTACGAGCAGTACTTC.

This clonotype was seen a handful of times. The rearrangement uses TRBV24-1 and TRBJ1-1, with D unresolved. Trimming shortened V by 5 bases and J by 1 base, and 4 bases separated the two germline ends. The germline gives CDR1 KGHDR, CDR2 SFDVKD. This CDR3 comprises 12 residues. The CDR3 reads CATSAQNTEAFF. The CDR3 region has the DNA TGTGCCACCAGTGCCCAGAACACTGAAGCTTTCTTT.

This clonotype has more than one count but fewer than ten. This chain connects TRBV20-1 to TRBJ2-3; TRBD2 aligns across 7 bases. CDR3 length: 15 residues. The germline gives CDR1 DFQATT, CDR2 SNEGSKA (reference sequence). V was pared by 2 bases and J by 1 base, with 6 bases of the junction left unmatched. The CDR3: CSARTTSRGTDTQYF. CDR3 nucleotide sequence: TGCAGTGCTAGAACGACTAGCCGCGGCACAGATACGCAGTATTTT.

This clonotype was seen many times. The genes are TRBV6-5 and TRBJ1-2; D gene unclear. Per the germline V gene, CDR1 is MNHEY and CDR2 is SVGAGI. The CDR3 is 15 residues long. The V and J ends lost 6 bases and 2 bases respectively, with 16 bases between them. Written as DNA, the CDR3 is TGTGCCAGCAGCCTTCGTTCGGGGTCCAACTATGGCTACACCTTC. This encodes CASSLRSGSNYGYTF.

This clonotype was picked up a small number of times. The rearrangement links TRBV6-5 to TRBJ2-7; possibly TRBD2 for D (6 bases). Germline V lookup: CDR1 MNHEY, CDR2 SVGAGI. V shed 5 bases and J shed 2 bases, with 10 bases lying between them. This CDR3 comprises 13 residues. DNA of the CDR3: TGTGCCAGCAGTCCCGGGAGTACCTACGAGCAGTACTTC. Translation gives CASSPGSTYEQYF.

In its sample, this clonotype was seen a few times. V gene TRBV7-2 combines with J gene TRBJ2-7; D ambiguous. V was shortened by 7 bases and J by 4 bases, with 14 bases between the two germline ends. CDR3 length: 13 residues. Per germline, CDR1 SGHTA and CDR2 FQGNSA. CDR3: CASTPGIGYEQYF. For the CDR3, the DNA is TGTGCCAGCACCCCGGGCATAGGGTACGAGCAGTACTTC.

This clonotype was detected a few times. The chain joins TRBV12-3 or TRBV12-4 to TRBJ2-1; TRBD2 matches 7 bases. The CDR3 contains 15 residues. J lost 2 bases, V lost 3 bases, and 4 bases had no gene match. The CDR3: CASSFEGRAYNEQFF. Written as DNA, the CDR3 is TGTGCCAGCAGTTTCGAGGGGAGGGCCTACAATGAGCAGTTCTTC.

This clonotype appeared a few times. This CDR3 reads CASSFMTANTEAFF. CDR3 sequence (DNA): TGTGCCAGCAGCTTTATGACAGCTAACACTGAAGCTTTCTTT. The chain links TRBV5-5 to TRBJ1-1; tentative D call: TRBD1 (5 bases). CDR1 and CDR2 from the germline V gene are SGHKS and YYEKEE (reference sequence). The CDR3 has 14 amino acids. The germline V and J ends were trimmed by 2 bases and 2 bases, with 10 bases remaining between them. Supplemented by reference TRBV5-5 and TRBJ1-1, the full variable domain reads DAGVTQSPTHLIKTRGQQVTLRCSPISGHKSVSWYQQVLGQGPQFIFQYYEKEERGRGNFPDRFSARQFPNYSSELNVNALLLGDSALYLCASSFMTANTEAFFGQGTRLTVV.

Many counts were recorded for this clonotype. The genes are TRBV12-3 or TRBV12-4 and TRBJ2-5; 7 bases are a match to TRBD2. The ends lost 6 bases at V and 7 bases at J; junction bases unmatched: 11. The CDR3 is 14 amino acids. The CDR3 bases are TGTGCCAGCAGGGAAACTAGCGCCGGCGTGACCCAGTACTTC. Translation: CASRETSAGVTQYF.

The V gene is TRBV7-9, the J gene TRBJ1-1; D not resolved. Germline V CDR1 and CDR2: SEHNR, FQNEAQ (reference sequence). The CDR3 covers 13 residues. The germline V and J ends were trimmed by 6 bases and 3 bases, with 11 bases remaining between them. CDR3 in DNA: TGTGCCAGCAGACCGCTCGGAGACACTGAAGCTTTCTTT. Encoded protein: CASRPLGDTEAFF.

This clonotype was detected only a few times. The chain is built from TRBV7-3 and TRBJ2-3, with a tentative D call TRBD1 (6 bases). Between the trimmed V and J ends, which lost 5 bases and 5 bases, there was a span of 20 bases. The length of the CDR3 is 16 residues. Looked up from germline, CDR1 is SGHTA and CDR2 is FQGTGA. The DNA for the CDR3 is TGTGCCAGCAGCCAGACCTTTCTGGGGGCAGGAGATACGCAGTATTTT. It codes for CASSQTFLGAGDTQYF.

The V call is TRBV6-2 or TRBV6-3, the J call TRBJ2-7; D might be TRBD1 or TRBD2, each matching 5 bases. Trimming removed 5 bases from V and 6 bases from J, with 20 bases in between. Germline CDR1 MNHEY, CDR2 SVGEGT. This CDR3 has 15 amino acids. The CDR3 sequence is CASSDIQGSGSEQYV. CDR3 coding DNA: TGTGCCAGCAGTGACATCCAGGGTTCTGGGAGCGAGCAGTACGTC.

This clonotype was found a few times. The rearrangement links TRBV7-8 to TRBJ1-6; 7 positions agree with TRBD1. The trim removed 0 bases at V and 10 bases at J, leaving 6 bases unmatched. CDR1 SGHVS and CDR2 FQNEAQ come from the germline V gene. CDR3 length equals 15 residues. The CDR3, as DNA: TGTGCCAGCAGCTTAGCGACAGGGCCGTCATCACCCCTCCACTTT. Its translation: CASSLATGPSSPLHF.

This chain joins TRBV2 and TRBJ1-1; 7 bases line up with TRBD1. The germline V gene encodes CDR1 SNHLY and CDR2 FYNNEI. The CDR3 is made up of 14 amino acids. The J segment lost 5 bases and the V segment lost 4 bases, leaving 7 bases of the junction unmatched. The CDR3 DNA is TGTGCCAGCAGTGCTAGGGGGCGTCAGACTGAAGCTTTCTTT. Translated, it gives CASSARGRQTEAFF. Filled out from reference TRBV2 and TRBJ1-1, the complete variable domain reads EPEVTQTPSHQVTQMGQEVILRCVPISNHLYFYWYRQILGQKVEFLVSFYNNEISEKSEIFDDQFSVERPDGSNFTLKIRSTKLEDSAMYFCASSARGRQTEAFFGQGTRLTVV.

This rearrangement joins TRBV5-1 to TRBJ1-1, with 7 nucleotides matching TRBD1. CDR1 and CDR2 (germline): SGHRS, YFSETQ. The CDR3 length is 15 residues. V gave up 2 bases and J gave up 0 bases; unmatched junction bases: 4. The CDR3 protein is CASSFNRGVNTEAFF. CDR3 DNA: TGCGCCAGCAGCTTCAACAGGGGAGTGAACACTGAAGCTTTCTTT.

In its sample, this clonotype was seen a few times. The chain has TRBV4-2 and TRBJ1-4; the D is unclear. The germline V and J ends were trimmed by 1 base and 6 bases, with 15 bases remaining between them. Germline values: CDR1 LGHNA, CDR2 YNFKEQ. The CDR3 totals 16 residues. CDR3 sequence (DNA): TGTGCCAGCAGCCAAGGCCCCGCCCTGGGAGATGAAAAACTGTTTTTT. The encoded protein is CASSQGPALGDEKLFF.

This clonotype was seen only a few times. This sequence joins TRBV7-8 and TRBJ2-3; no firm D call. CDR3 length equals 12 residues. Trimming took off 5 bases at V and 11 bases at J, with 14 bases between the two ends. Germline CDR1 is SGHVS and CDR2 is FQNEAQ. Written as DNA, the CDR3 is TGTGCCAGCAGCCCCAATGGGGTACGGCAGTATTTT. The encoded protein is CASSPNGVRQYF.

V usage is TRBV18 and J usage is TRBJ2-3; 11 bases fit TRBD2. The germline gives CDR1 KGHSH, CDR2 LQKENI. The V gene end was trimmed by 2 bases and the J gene end by 1 base; junction bases not matched to a gene: 17. This CDR3 is built from 21 residues. The CDR3 region is CASSPLTASGGHHGGTDTQYF. The CDR3 bases are TGTGCCAGCTCACCATTGACGGCTAGCGGGGGGCATCATGGGGGCACAGATACGCAGTATTTT.